The source of this T cell receptor (beta chain) is a study of T cells in Graves' hyperthyroidism and ophthalmopathy. This clonotype was seen repeatedly, ten times or more. Its antigen is unknown. Amplification of TCR beta CDR3 regions used RNA as the template. Using the HTBI primer set, a first-round RT-PCR was run on the TCR CDR3. TCRdb used MiXCR to reprocess the multiplex PCR reads, holding one entry per CDR3 protein. Of hundreds of thousands of distinct CDR3 sequences listed, about 14% are singletons. Study findings and constraints: Blood held most thyroid clonotypes expanded above 0.001 frequency. Ophthalmopathy was separated from stable hyperthyroidism by a 13 V-J model.

The clonotype originates from a woman between 50 and 59 years old with Graves' ophthalmopathy. The sample taken for sequencing was blood.

The CDR3 is CASSSMRDSYGYTF. The CDR3 DNA follows: TGTGCCAGCAGCTCGATGCGAGACAGCTATGGCTACACCTTC. This chain links TRBV7-9 with TRBJ1-2, with D perhaps TRBD1 (5 bases). Per germline, CDR1 SEHNR and CDR2 FQNEAQ (reference sequence). V dropped 4 bases and J dropped 4 bases, with 13 bases sitting between them. The CDR3 length is 14 residues. The full variable domain, in which reference TRBV7-9 and TRBJ1-2 provide the parts outside the CDR3, is DTGVSQNPRHKITKRGQNVTFRCDPISEHNRLYWYRQTLGQGPEFLTYFQNEAQLEKSRLLSDRFSAERPKGSFSTLEIQRTEQGDSAMYLCASSSMRDSYGYTFGSGTRLTVV.